The 27 T cell receptor beta chains below all came from one sample that was sequenced in a study of shared clonotypes between healthy human individuals. The assay was immunoSEQ multiplex PCR, and TCRdb's table has in-frame clones only and misses some. There are about 2 million clones in the sample; 85% to 95% occur only once, and 0.13% lies in the top ten. What was sequenced was naive CD4+ T cells sorted from blood. Subset given: CD45RA+ positively selected. The source of these receptors is a man between 18 and 29 years old in good health.

The chain is built from TRBV28 and TRBJ1-6, with D unclear. The ends were cut back, 8 bases at V and 7 bases at J, with 15 bases in the middle. This CDR3 is built from 14 residues. Germline CDR1 and CDR2: MDHEN and SYDVKM. CDR3 in DNA: TGTGCCAGCTGGGCAGCAACTACGAATTCACCCCTCCACTTT. It encodes CASWAATTNSPLHF.

This sequence joins TRBV5-1 and TRBJ1-4; possible D gene TRBD1, 6 bases. The CDR3 is 15 residues long. Trimming removed 5 bases from V and 4 bases from J, with 15 bases in between. Germline V gene sequence: CDR1 SGHRS, CDR2 YFSETQ. DNA for the CDR3: TGCGCCAGCAGGGATTTCAGGGGCGTTAATGAAAAACTGTTTTTT. Translated, it gives CASRDFRGVNEKLFF.

This clone was seen just once. J is TRBJ2-3 and V is TRBV5-1, with 7 bases aligning to TRBD2. Germline values: CDR1 SGHRS, CDR2 YFSETQ. The CDR3 sequence is 15 residues long. Unmatched junction bases numbered 11, after V lost 6 bases and J lost 4 bases. The CDR3 reads CASTSSGGLPDTQYF. The CDR3 DNA reads TGCGCCAGCACCTCCTCGGGGGGTCTCCCAGATACGCAGTATTTT. The full variable domain, with the rest looked up from reference TRBV5-1 and TRBJ2-3, is KAGVTQTPRYLIKTRGQQVTLSCSPISGHRSVSWYQQTPGQGLQFLFEYFSETQRNKGNFPGRFSGRQFSNSRSEMNVSTLELGDSALYLCASTSSGGLPDTQYFGPGTRLTVL.

This clone was counted a single time. The chain recombines TRBV18 with TRBJ2-3; 12 bases are shared with TRBD2. Germline V gene sequence: CDR1 KGHSH, CDR2 LQKENI. With V trimmed by 3 bases and J by 5 bases, 9 bases remained unmatched. There are 17 residues in the CDR3. The DNA for the CDR3 is TGTGCCAGCTCACCTTCACTAGCGGGAGGCCCTGAAGATACGCAGTATTTT. Its translation is CASSPSLAGGPEDTQYF.

The V gene is TRBV2, the J gene TRBJ1-5, with D perhaps matching TRBD1 (5 bases). Germline V gene data show CDR1 as SNHLY and CDR2 as FYNNEI. This CDR3 has 15 amino acids. With 3 bases removed from V and 0 bases from J, the gap between germline ends came to 9 bases. The CDR3 reads CASSDWGVSNQPQHF. CDR3 DNA sequence: TGTGCCAGCAGTGATTGGGGGGTTAGCAATCAGCCCCAGCATTTT.

The genes are TRBV9 and TRBJ2-2; 11 bases match TRBD2. After removal of 0 bases from V and 7 bases from J, the junction contained 2 bases not matched to a gene. Germline assignment: CDR1 SGDLS and CDR2 YYNGEE. The CDR3 spans 15 residues. CDR3 protein: CASSVDTSGGGELFF. CDR3 bases: TGTGCCAGCAGCGTAGACACTAGCGGGGGCGGGGAGCTGTTTTTT.

The chain is built from TRBV30 and TRBJ2-7, with 8 bases identical to TRBD1. The CDR3 contains 13 residues. V shed 8 bases, J shed 4 bases, and the junction held 10 bases outside the gene matches. Germline lookup yields CDR1 GTSNPN and CDR2 SVGIG (reference sequence). CDR3 region: CARKDRAKYEQYF. The CDR3 DNA reads as TGTGCCCGCAAGGACAGGGCAAAGTACGAGCAGTACTTC. Complete variable domain (other parts from reference TRBV30 and TRBJ2-7): SQTIHQWPATLVQPVGSPLSLECTVEGTSNPNLYWYRQAAGRGLQLLFYSVGIGQISSEVPQNLSASRPQDRQFILSSKKLLLSDSGFYLCARKDRAKYEQYFGPGTRLTVT.

The gene calls are TRBV27 and TRBJ2-3, with 12 bases matching TRBD2. Germline CDR1 is MNHEY and CDR2 is SMNVEV (reference sequence). This CDR3 contains 15 residues. Unmatched junction bases numbered 5, after V lost 6 bases and J lost 4 bases. The CDR3, as DNA: TGTGCCAGCAGAACTAGCGGGGGGTTAGCAGATACGCAGTATTTT. Amino acid sequence: CASRTSGGLADTQYF.

The chain couples TRBV2 to TRBJ1-1; D is undetermined. Germline CDR1 is SNHLY and CDR2 is FYNNEI. The CDR3 runs 13 residues. Trimming took off 6 bases at V and 0 bases at J, with 8 bases between the two ends. CDR3 residues: CASSEQLNTEAFF. The CDR3 bases are TGTGCCAGCAGCGAACAACTGAACACTGAAGCTTTCTTT.

The V call is TRBV10-3, the J call TRBJ2-5; D is unresolved. Germline V gives CDR1 ENHRY, CDR2 SYGVKD. V lost 3 bases, J lost 5 bases, and 10 bases lay in between. This CDR3 has 13 amino acids. CDR3 protein: CAISERFLETQYF. CDR3 DNA: TGTGCCATCAGTGAAAGGTTTTTGGAGACCCAGTACTTC.

The table lists this clone with a count of one. V usage is TRBV7-2 and J usage is TRBJ2-2; D unresolved. CDR1 SGHTA and CDR2 FQGNSA come from the germline V gene. This CDR3 is 16 amino acids long. V was shortened by 2 bases and J by 5 bases, with 15 bases between the two germline ends. The DNA of the CDR3 is TGTGCCAGCAGCTTAAGATCTTTGGCTTTAACCGGGGAGCTGTTTTTT. It yields the protein CASSLRSLALTGELFF.

The chain uses TRBV5-6 and TRBJ2-2; D may correspond to TRBD1 or TRBD2 (6 bases each). V dropped 6 bases and J dropped 7 bases, with 22 bases sitting between them. The CDR3 is 16 residues long. Germline V CDR1 and CDR2: SGHDT, YYEEEE. CDR3 coding DNA: TGTGCCAGCACGGGCGTGACGGGGGCCGTGGGCGGGGAGCTGTTTTTT. The encoded protein is CASTGVTGAVGGELFF.

This sequence joins TRBV5-4 and TRBJ2-1; D is uncertain. The V end was cut by 2 bases, the J end by 7 bases, with 10 bases between. Germline CDR1 reads SGHNT; CDR2 reads YYREEE (reference sequence). The length of the CDR3 is 13 residues. This chain's CDR3 is CASSFDRNNEQFF. The DNA for the CDR3 is TGTGCCAGCAGCTTTGACCGGAATAATGAGCAGTTCTTC.

The V call is TRBV6-5, the J call TRBJ2-7, with 10 nucleotides matching TRBD2. The CDR3 covers 15 residues. Germline CDR1 MNHEY, CDR2 SVGAGI. The V and J ends lost 2 bases and 2 bases, in that order; junction bases with no gene match: 3. The CDR3: CASSYTSGDTYEQYF. The CDR3 DNA sequence: TGTGCCAGCAGTTACACTAGCGGGGATACCTACGAGCAGTACTTC.

The chain has TRBV15 and TRBJ1-2; D not resolved. Germline CDR1 LNHNV, CDR2 YYDKDF (reference sequence). The germline V and J ends were trimmed by 5 bases and 8 bases, with 15 bases remaining between them. The CDR3 spans 13 residues. CDR3: CATSPLAGSGYTF. The CDR3 nucleotides are TGTGCCACCAGCCCCCTTGCGGGATCCGGCTACACCTTC.

The chain has TRBV28 and TRBJ2-7; the D is unclear. This CDR3 comprises 14 residues. CDR1 and CDR2 from the germline V gene are MDHEN and SYDVKM. V lost 6 bases to trimming and J lost 2 bases, with 14 bases between them. The CDR3 region is CASSPPQGAYEQYF. CDR3 DNA: TGTGCCAGCAGCCCCCCCCAAGGTGCCTACGAGCAGTACTTC.

Notes on this clone: The sample holds other DNA sequences that translate to the same CDR3. The V and J genes are TRBV5-1 and TRBJ2-3; possible D gene TRBD2, 6 bases. V was pared by 2 bases and J by 3 bases, with 13 bases between. Germline loops: CDR1 SGHRS, CDR2 YFSETQ. This CDR3 is built from 15 residues. CDR3 nucleotide sequence: TGCGCCAGCAGCTTCCAGGGAGGAGGGACAGATACGCAGTATTTT. Its translation: CASSFQGGGTDTQYF.

The chain couples TRBV6-1 to TRBJ1-6; D is unclear. This CDR3 is built from 15 residues. Germline values: CDR1 MNHNS, CDR2 SASEGT. V dropped 7 bases and J dropped 0 bases, with 10 bases sitting between them. The CDR3 DNA reads TGTGCCAGCATGGGAAGGAGCTCCTATAATTCACCCCTCCACTTT. It encodes CASMGRSSYNSPLHF.

V gene TRBV2 combines with J gene TRBJ1-2, with D unresolved. The CDR3 covers 12 residues. Between the trimmed V and J ends, which lost 2 bases and 10 bases, there was a span of 11 bases. Germline V gene sequence: CDR1 SNHLY, CDR2 FYNNEI. The CDR3 DNA reads TGTGCCAGCAGTGAACACTTAAGAGACTACACCTTC. Encoded protein: CASSEHLRDYTF.

V usage is TRBV9 and J usage is TRBJ2-1, with D hard to call. This CDR3 comprises 19 residues. Germline CDR1 is SGDLS and CDR2 is YYNGEE. Trimming removed 4 bases from V and 0 bases from J, with 23 bases in between. The CDR3 DNA sequence: TGTGCCAGCAGCCCAAGCCTAGTAACCCTGTTTAACTCCTACAATGAGCAGTTCTTC. Amino acids: CASSPSLVTLFNSYNEQFF.

The genes are TRBV5-4 and TRBJ2-7; maybe TRBD1 (5 bases). V was pared by 0 bases and J by 4 bases, with 8 bases between. The CDR3 is 13 amino acids. The germline V gene has CDR1 SGHNT and CDR2 YYREEE (reference sequence). The CDR3 loop reads CASSLGGRYEQYF. CDR3 DNA sequence: TGTGCCAGCAGCTTGGGGGGCAGATACGAGCAGTACTTC.

The rearrangement links TRBV7-9 to TRBJ2-7, with D maybe TRBD1 (6 bases). The CDR3 length is 13 residues. Germline assignment: CDR1 SEHNR and CDR2 FQNEAQ (reference sequence). The ends were cut back, 6 bases at V and 2 bases at J, with 11 bases in the middle. CDR3 amino acids: CASSSDSAYEQYF. CDR3 nucleotides: TGTGCCAGCAGTTCGGACAGCGCCTACGAGCAGTACTTC.

Regarding this clone: Other DNA variants within this sample encode the same CDR3. The chain joins TRBV9 to TRBJ2-1, with D maybe TRBD1 (6 bases). V was trimmed by 0 bases and J by 5 bases, leaving 15 bases between them. CDR3 length equals 16 residues. The germline CDR1 and CDR2 sequences are SGDLS and YYNGEE. The CDR3, as DNA: TGTGCCAGCAGCGTAGCTTTACTTGCAGGGGACAATGAGCAGTTCTTC. Its translation is CASSVALLAGDNEQFF.

This rearrangement joins TRBV4-2 to TRBJ2-7; 11 nucleotides match TRBD2. The CDR3 consists of 17 residues. Germline V gene data show CDR1 as LGHNA and CDR2 as YNFKEQ. Trimming at V came to 0 bases and at J to 4 bases, leaving 8 bases not matched to a gene. The CDR3 is CASSQDPLGTSGYEQYF. The CDR3 DNA is TGTGCCAGCAGCCAAGATCCCCTCGGGACTAGCGGATACGAGCAGTACTTC.

CDR3 DNA: TGTGCCAGCAGGAAAAGCGGGAGGGCCGTGAACACCGGGGAGCTGTTTTTT. It codes for CASRKSGRAVNTGELFF. The chain employs TRBV7-9 and TRBJ2-2, with TRBD2 matching 10 bases. The CDR3 is 17 amino acids. Germline V CDR1 and CDR2: SEHNR, FQNEAQ (reference sequence). The ends lost 6 bases at V and 1 base at J; junction bases unmatched: 8.

The rearrangement links TRBV5-1 to TRBJ2-3; D not resolved. Germline CDR1 SGHRS, CDR2 YFSETQ. V was clipped by 2 bases and J by 0 bases, with 7 bases between them. This CDR3 is 14 amino acids long. The CDR3 here is CASSFSTSTDTQYF. DNA of the CDR3: TGCGCCAGCAGCTTTTCGACAAGCACAGATACGCAGTATTTT.

The V gene is TRBV29-1, the J gene TRBJ1-2, with 8 bases aligning to TRBD1. Germline V gene lookup returns CDR1 SQVTM and CDR2 ANQGSEA. J lost 1 base, V lost 7 bases, and 8 bases had no gene match. CDR3 length equals 14 residues. CDR3 nucleotides: TGCAGCGAAGTGAGGACAGGGTGTAACTATGGCTACACCTTC. Translating gives CSEVRTGCNYGYTF.